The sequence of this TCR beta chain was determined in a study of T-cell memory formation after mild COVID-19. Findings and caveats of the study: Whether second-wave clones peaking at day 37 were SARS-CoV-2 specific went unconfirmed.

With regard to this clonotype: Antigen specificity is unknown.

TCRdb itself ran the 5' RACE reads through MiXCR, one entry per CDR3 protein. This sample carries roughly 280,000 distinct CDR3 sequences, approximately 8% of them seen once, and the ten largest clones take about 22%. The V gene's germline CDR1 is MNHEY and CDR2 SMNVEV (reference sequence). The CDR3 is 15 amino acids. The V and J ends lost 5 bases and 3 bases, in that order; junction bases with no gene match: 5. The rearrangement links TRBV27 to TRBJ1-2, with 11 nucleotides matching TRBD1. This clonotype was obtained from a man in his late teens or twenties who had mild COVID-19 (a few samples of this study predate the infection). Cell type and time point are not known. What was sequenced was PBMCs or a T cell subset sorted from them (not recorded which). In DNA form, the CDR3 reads TGTGCCAGCAGTGTAAGGACAGGGGGCCACTATGGCTACACCTTC. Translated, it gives CASSVRTGGHYGYTF.